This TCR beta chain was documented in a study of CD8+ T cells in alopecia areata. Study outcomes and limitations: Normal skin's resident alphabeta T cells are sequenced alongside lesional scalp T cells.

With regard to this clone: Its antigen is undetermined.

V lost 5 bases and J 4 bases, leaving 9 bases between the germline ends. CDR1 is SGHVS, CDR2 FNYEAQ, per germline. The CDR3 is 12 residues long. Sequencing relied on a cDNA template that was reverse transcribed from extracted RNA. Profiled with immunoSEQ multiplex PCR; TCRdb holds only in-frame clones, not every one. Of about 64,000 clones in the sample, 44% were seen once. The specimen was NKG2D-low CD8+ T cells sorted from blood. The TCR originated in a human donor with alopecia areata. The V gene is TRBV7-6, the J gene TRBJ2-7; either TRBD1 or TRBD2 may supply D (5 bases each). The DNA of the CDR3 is TGTGCCAGCAGCCCTGGGGGTTACGAGCAGTACTTC. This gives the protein CASSPGGYEQYF. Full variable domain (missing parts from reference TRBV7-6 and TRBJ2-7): GAGVSQSPRYKVTKRGQDVALRCDPISGHVSLYWYRQALGQGPEFLTYFNYEAQQDKSGLPNDRFSAERPEGSISTLTIQRTEQRDSAMYRCASSPGGYEQYFGPGTRLTVT.